This T cell receptor beta chain was recovered during a study of cytomegalovirus exposure and HLA in healthy donors. This CDR3 is 14 amino acids long. V shed 4 bases and J 10 bases; nucleotides not matched to a gene: 5. The germline gives CDR1 KGHSH, CDR2 LQKENI. Use of 60 Vbeta and 13 Jbeta primers characterized the PCR. Original handling: Later, an analysis found some 80 million unique TCR beta chains, and about 10 million of these were shared. TCRdb's table, derived via immunoSEQ multiplex PCR, lists solely in-frame clones and lacks some. The V and J calls and clone size were taken over from that table, and D and trimming were inferred from the DNA. The data show approximately 93,000 clones, 78% seen once.

The TCR originated in a woman between 35 and 50 years old in good health and CMV-seronegative. Sequencing was done on a sample of PBMCs. This sequence joins TRBV18 and TRBJ1-6, with 9 bases that match TRBD1. The DNA for the CDR3 is TGTGCCAGCTCACAAACAGGGGGCAGATCACCCCTCCACTTT. Amino acid sequence: CASSQTGGRSPLHF.